Listed here are 13 T cell receptor beta chains from one sample, sequenced in a study of T cells after yellow fever vaccination. In TCRdb, the 5' RACE reads were re-called with MiXCR into one record per CDR3 protein. The data contain fewer than 350,000 distinct CDR3 sequences, over 8% of them singletons. The specimen comprised PBMCs, sampled on the day of the first yellow fever vaccination. These receptors came from a young man who received the YFV17D yellow fever vaccine.

The CDR3 DNA sequence: TGCGCCAGCAGCCAAGCGCGAGCCCCGGGCTACGAGCAGTACTTC. This gives the protein CASSQARAPGYEQYF. The chain uses TRBV4-1 and TRBJ2-7; unclear D gene. The V gene's germline CDR1 is MGHRA and CDR2 YSYEKL. V was trimmed by 1 base and J by 3 bases, leaving 13 bases between them. The CDR3 has 15 amino acids.

The CDR3 region is CASRPPSYNEQFF. CDR3 DNA sequence: TGTGCCAGCAGACCACCCTCCTACAATGAGCAGTTCTTC. The chain has TRBV28 and TRBJ2-1; unclear D gene. The V end lost 6 bases, the J end lost 0 bases, and 6 bases lay between the germline ends. The CDR3 runs to 13 residues. Germline-derived CDR1 and CDR2 are MDHEN and SYDVKM. The full variable domain, in which reference TRBV28 and TRBJ2-1 provide the parts outside the CDR3, is DVKVTQSSRYLVKRTGEKVFLECVQDMDHENMFWYRQDPGLGLRLIYFSYDVKMKEKGDIPEGYSVSREKKERFSLILESASTNQTSMYLCASRPPSYNEQFFGPGTRLTVL.

The chain uses TRBV10-3 and TRBJ1-4; D not certain. V lost 10 bases and J 0 bases, leaving 9 bases between the germline ends. This CDR3 spans 13 amino acids. CDR1 and CDR2 from the germline V gene are ENHRY and SYGVKD. Written as DNA, the CDR3 is TGTGCCACACAGCCTGCAACTAATGAAAAACTGTTTTTT. This gives the protein CATQPATNEKLFF.

The chain couples TRBV29-1 to TRBJ2-2, with D perhaps being TRBD1 or TRBD2 (5 bases each). The CDR3 runs 11 residues. Trimming removed 4 bases from V and 7 bases from J, with 7 bases in between. CDR1 SQVTM and CDR2 ANQGSEA come from the germline V gene. CDR3 in amino acids: CSVGGVGELFF. DNA for the CDR3: TGCAGCGTTGGAGGGGTCGGGGAGCTGTTTTTT.

This clonotype was seen only once. The V gene is TRBV5-5, the J gene TRBJ2-5; D is perhaps TRBD2 (6 bases). Per germline, CDR1 SGHKS and CDR2 YYEKEE (reference sequence). The CDR3 runs 14 residues. Trimming took 5 bases from V and 0 from J, leaving 11 bases between them. The CDR3 DNA reads as TGTGCCAGCAGACACGGAGGGAACCAAGAGACCCAGTACTTC. It codes for CASRHGGNQETQYF.

The chain uses TRBV5-4 and TRBJ2-2; TRBD1 matches at 8 bases. Germline V CDR1 and CDR2: SGHNT, YYREEE (reference sequence). This CDR3 comprises 15 residues. V lost 4 bases to trimming and J lost 4 bases; unmatched junction nucleotides: 6. The CDR3 DNA reads as TGTGCCAGCAGCGGCGGACAGGGCATCACCGGGGAGCTGTTTTTT. Its translation is CASSGGQGITGELFF.

This clonotype was observed many times. V is TRBV25-1 and J is TRBJ2-7; the D is unclear. The CDR3 consists of 14 residues. Trimming cost V 2 bases and J 7 bases, with 15 bases left between them. The germline CDR1 and CDR2 sequences are MGHDK and SYGVNS. This CDR3 is CASSEVKGSREQYF. The DNA for the CDR3 is TGTGCCAGCAGTGAAGTTAAGGGTTCGAGGGAGCAGTACTTC.

This clonotype was found a few times. The chain carries TRBV4-3 and TRBJ2-3, with a weak D call TRBD1 (5 bases). V lost 0 bases, J lost 1 base, and 14 bases lay in between. The CDR3 has 17 residues. Per the germline V gene, CDR1 is LGHNA and CDR2 is YSLEER. Here the CDR3 DNA reads TGCGCCAGCAGCCAAGATATACCCTGGGGCCGCACAGATACGCAGTATTTT. Its protein is CASSQDIPWGRTDTQYF.

This clonotype has more than one count but fewer than ten. The rearrangement links TRBV7-3 to TRBJ2-7, with D perhaps matching TRBD2 (5 bases). Trimming took off 1 base at V and 6 bases at J, with 7 bases between the two ends. The germline V gene encodes CDR1 SGHTA and CDR2 FQGTGA. This CDR3 is built from 12 residues. In nucleotides, the CDR3 is TGTGCCAGCAGCTTAATAGGAGGCGAGCAGTACGTC. Its translation: CASSLIGGEQYV.

V gene TRBV7-2 combines with J gene TRBJ1-5; 9 bases are shared with TRBD1. Germline V CDR1 and CDR2: SGHTA, FQGNSA. This CDR3 comprises 15 residues. With 3 bases clipped from V and 1 base from J, the junction kept 1 base outside the gene matches. CDR3 nucleotides: TGTGCCAGCAGCTTCGGGACAGGGAGCAATCAGCCCCAGCATTTT. Translating it yields CASSFGTGSNQPQHF.

The chain employs TRBV5-5 and TRBJ1-1, with D perhaps TRBD1 (5 bases). Germline CDR1 is SGHKS and CDR2 is YYEKEE (reference sequence). Deletions cut 7 bases from V and 8 bases from J, with 12 bases between. There are 11 residues in the CDR3. For the CDR3, the DNA is TGTGCCAGCGGAAGGGGTGGGGAAGCTTTCTTT. It is translated as CASGRGGEAFF. The full variable domain, its missing parts supplied by reference TRBV5-5 and TRBJ1-1, is DAGVTQSPTHLIKTRGQQVTLRCSPISGHKSVSWYQQVLGQGPQFIFQYYEKEERGRGNFPDRFSARQFPNYSSELNVNALLLGDSALYLCASGRGGEAFFGQGTRLTVV.

About this clonotype itself: One end of the junction varies from germline; a read error may be responsible. The genes are TRBV30 and TRBJ1-6, with 7 bases fitting TRBD1. CDR1 GTSNPN and CDR2 SVGIG come from the germline V gene (reference sequence). The length of the CDR3 is 15 residues. The CDR3 nucleotides are TGTGCCTGGAGGACAGGGCCTTGGGAAAATTCACCCCACCACTTT. Amino acids: CAWRTGPWENSPHHF.

This clonotype was seen a few times. The V call is TRBV7-2, the J call TRBJ2-3; 13 bases match TRBD2. Trimming removed 4 bases from V and 5 bases from J; junction bases left unmatched: 6. This CDR3 region has 16 residues. CDR1 and CDR2 (germline): SGHTA, FQGNSA. CDR3 sequence reads: CASSSQLAGGRDTQYF. In DNA form, the CDR3 reads TGTGCCAGCAGCTCACAACTAGCGGGGGGGCGAGATACGCAGTATTTT.